One sample yielded the 14 T cell receptor beta chains listed below, sequenced in a study of blood T cell repertoires in COVID-19 (dated by TCRdb to the early 2020s). The library was built by means of the immunoSEQ multiplex PCR assay. TCRdb limited this immuneACCESS table to in-frame rearrangements with V and J called. A share of clones is missing; checked studies link under half to unresolved V genes, and the rest is unexplained. The sample table records 55,000 to 70,000 clones; 80% to 90% of these occur just once. The ten largest clones capture roughly 6.4% of the sample. Sequenced: peripheral blood. Source of these receptors: a man in his 60s with active or convalescent COVID-19.

This clone was seen more than once but under ten times. The V call is TRBV6-5, the J call TRBJ1-2; D possibly corresponds to TRBD1 (5 bases). The CDR3 is 12 amino acids. V was cut by 8 bases and J by 4 bases, with 11 bases left in between. Germline loops: CDR1 MNHEY, CDR2 SVGAGI. CDR3 in DNA: TGTGCCAGCGCGGGGGTTGCCTATGGCTACACCTTC. It translates to CASAGVAYGYTF.

The chain combines TRBV30 with TRBJ1-1, with a possible D match to TRBD1 (6 bases). Germline CDR1 and CDR2: GTSNPN and SVGIG (reference sequence). The CDR3 totals 15 residues. The V and J ends lost 0 bases and 2 bases respectively, with 13 bases between them. The CDR3 DNA sequence: TGTGCCTGGAGTGTGGTCAGGGGCTCCAACACTGAAGCTTTCTTT. Its translation is CAWSVVRGSNTEAFF.

The V call is TRBV7-2, the J call TRBJ2-7, with a tentative D call TRBD1 (6 bases). This CDR3 region has 15 residues. The germline gives CDR1 SGHTA, CDR2 FQGNSA. V was pared by 3 bases and J by 0 bases, with 12 bases between. CDR3 sequence reads: CASSLQGPLSYEQYF. The DNA for the CDR3 is TGTGCCAGCAGCTTGCAGGGGCCCCTCTCCTACGAGCAGTACTTC.

This chain connects TRBV10-2 to TRBJ2-5; a weak D match, TRBD2 (5 bases). Germline loops: CDR1 WSHSY, CDR2 SAAADI. V lost 2 bases and J 5 bases, leaving 12 bases between the germline ends. This CDR3 comprises 14 residues. CDR3 DNA sequence: TGCGCCAGCAGTGAGATCGGTAGCGTGGAGACCCAGTACTTC. Its translation is CASSEIGSVETQYF.

The chain links TRBV10-3 to TRBJ1-2, with 7 bases matching TRBD1. This CDR3 is built from 13 residues. V was pared by 7 bases and J by 5 bases, with 7 bases of the junction left unmatched. Germline V CDR1 and CDR2: ENHRY, SYGVKD. The CDR3 loop is CAINQGGLYGYTF. For the CDR3, the DNA is TGTGCCATCAATCAGGGGGGACTTTATGGCTACACCTTC.

This sequence joins TRBV5-1 and TRBJ1-1; tentatively, D is TRBD1 (6 bases). Germline assignment: CDR1 SGHRS and CDR2 YFSETQ. The CDR3 consists of 17 residues. Trimming took 0 bases from V and 3 from J, leaving 18 bases between them. CDR3 nucleotides: TGCGCCAGCAGCTTGGACGCGCAGGGGCGGGTATACACTGAAGCTTTCTTT. Translating it yields CASSLDAQGRVYTEAFF. Based on the CDR3 plus reference TRBV5-1 and TRBJ1-1, the full variable domain is KAGVTQTPRYLIKTRGQQVTLSCSPISGHRSVSWYQQTPGQGLQFLFEYFSETQRNKGNFPGRFSGRQFSNSRSEMNVSTLELGDSALYLCASSLDAQGRVYTEAFFGQGTRLTVV.

The rearrangement joins TRBV5-5 to TRBJ2-7; D might be TRBD1 (6 bases). CDR1 is SGHKS and CDR2 is YYEKEE in the germline V gene (reference sequence). V was cut by 4 bases and J by 3 bases, with 14 bases left in between. The CDR3 is 14 amino acids. This CDR3 is CASSRRTDLYEQYF. CDR3 nucleotides: TGTGCCAGCAGCCGCCGGACAGACCTCTACGAGCAGTACTTC.

A single count supports this clone. This chain links TRBV21-1 with TRBJ2-7; TRBD1, the table's D call, was not compared with the DNA. TRBV21-1 is marked as a pseudogene. The CDR3 is made up of 16 amino acids. CDR3 protein: CASSKAGDRGSYEQYF. Here the CDR3 DNA reads TGTGCCAGCAGCAAAGCGGGGGACAGGGGATCCTACGAGCAGTACTTC.

The V call is TRBV6-5, the J call TRBJ1-4; D perhaps matches TRBD1 (6 bases). The germline V and J ends were trimmed by 4 bases and 6 bases, with 12 bases remaining between them. CDR1 is MNHEY, CDR2 SVGAGI, per germline. CDR3 size: 14 residues. CDR3 DNA: TGTGCCAGCAGTTCCGCGACAGGCGATGAAAAACTGTTTTTT. Residues: CASSSATGDEKLFF.

The chain uses TRBV7-8 and TRBJ1-1, with 12 bases matching TRBD1. Germline lookup yields CDR1 SGHVS and CDR2 FQNEAQ. The CDR3 spans 16 residues. The J segment lost 1 base and the V segment lost 7 bases, leaving 7 bases of the junction unmatched. The CDR3 bases are TGTGCCAGCATCATTGGGACAGGGGGCGCGAACACTGAAGCTTTCTTT. It codes for CASIIGTGGANTEAFF.

This chain links TRBV19 with TRBJ2-7; 7 bases match TRBD2. V shed 3 bases, J shed 2 bases, and the junction held 7 bases outside the gene matches. Germline V gene lookup returns CDR1 LNHDA and CDR2 SQIVND (reference sequence). The CDR3 runs to 15 residues. The DNA of the CDR3 is TGTGCCAGTAGTATCGGTCTAGCGGCCACCTACGAGCAGTACTTC. Amino acids: CASSIGLAATYEQYF.

The chain recombines TRBV19 with TRBJ1-5; 7 bases agree with TRBD1. Losses at the gene ends were 6 bases for V and 2 bases for J; bases not matched to a gene: 7. The CDR3 contains 15 residues. Germline V gives CDR1 LNHDA, CDR2 SQIVND (reference sequence). CDR3 residues: CASSTVGTGNQPQHF. CDR3 DNA sequence: TGTGCCAGTAGCACAGTAGGGACAGGCAATCAGCCCCAGCATTTT.

The chain carries TRBV5-1 and TRBJ1-2, with a tentative D call TRBD1 (5 bases). The germline CDR1 and CDR2 sequences are SGHRS and YFSETQ. The CDR3 has 15 residues. Trimming removed 0 bases from V and 7 bases from J, with 16 bases in between. As DNA, the CDR3 is TGCGCCAGCAGCTTGGTTGGCAGGGAAGGAAGTGGCTACACCTTC. It translates to CASSLVGREGSGYTF.

The chain has TRBV6-5 and TRBJ1-3; no clear D gene. Germline V gene sequence: CDR1 MNHEY, CDR2 SVGAGI. The V end lost 6 bases, the J end lost 0 bases, and 12 bases lay between the germline ends. The CDR3 runs 15 residues. CDR3 sequence reads: CASRRRMTSGNTIYF. The DNA for the CDR3 is TGTGCCAGCAGGCGGAGGATGACCTCTGGAAACACCATATATTTT.